The entry below describes one T cell receptor (beta chain). Sequencing was performed with immunoSEQ multiplex PCR; in TCRdb, only in-frame clones are kept and a portion is missing. The table records under 250,000 clones, about 90% of them present only once. This entry comes from a study of blood T cell repertoires in COVID-19. This CDR3 has 15 residues. Germline V gene data show CDR1 as SGDLS and CDR2 as YYNGEE. V lost 4 bases, J lost 6 bases, and 10 bases stayed unmatched. The clonotype originates from a woman in her fifties or sixties with acute or convalescent COVID-19. This chain connects TRBV9 to TRBJ2-1; 7 bases are a match to TRBD2. Material for sequencing was peripheral blood. In nucleotides, the CDR3 is TGTGCCAGCAGCTCCAAGGCGGGGAGGGCCAATGAGCAGTTCTTC. This sequence encodes CASSSKAGRANEQFF.